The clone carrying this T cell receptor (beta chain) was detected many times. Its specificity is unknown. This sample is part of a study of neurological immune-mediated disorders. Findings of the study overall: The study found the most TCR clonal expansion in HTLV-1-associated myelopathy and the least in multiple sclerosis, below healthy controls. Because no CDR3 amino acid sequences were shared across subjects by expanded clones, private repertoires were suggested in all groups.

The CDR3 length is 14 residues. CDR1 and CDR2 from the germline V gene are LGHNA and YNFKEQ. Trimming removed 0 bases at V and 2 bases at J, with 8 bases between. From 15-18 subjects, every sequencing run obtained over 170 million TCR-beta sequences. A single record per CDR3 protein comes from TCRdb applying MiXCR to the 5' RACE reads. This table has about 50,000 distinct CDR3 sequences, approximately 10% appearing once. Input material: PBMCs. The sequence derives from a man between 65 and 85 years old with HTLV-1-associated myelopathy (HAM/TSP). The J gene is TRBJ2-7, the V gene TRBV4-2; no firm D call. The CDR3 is CASSQDPGTYEQYF. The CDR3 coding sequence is TGTGCCAGCAGCCAAGACCCAGGCACCTACGAGCAGTACTTC.